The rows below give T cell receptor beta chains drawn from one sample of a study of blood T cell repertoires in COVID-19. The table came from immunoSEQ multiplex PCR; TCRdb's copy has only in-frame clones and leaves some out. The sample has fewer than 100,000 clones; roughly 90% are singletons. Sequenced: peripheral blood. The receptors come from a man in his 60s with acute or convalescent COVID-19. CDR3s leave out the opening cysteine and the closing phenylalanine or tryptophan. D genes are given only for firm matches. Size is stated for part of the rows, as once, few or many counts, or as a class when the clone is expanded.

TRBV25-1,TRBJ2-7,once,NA,ASSDSGDYEQY
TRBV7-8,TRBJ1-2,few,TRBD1,ASSRRQGAGYT
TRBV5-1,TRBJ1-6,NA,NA,ASSFGYNSPLH
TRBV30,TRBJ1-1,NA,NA,AWSMSPGTEAF
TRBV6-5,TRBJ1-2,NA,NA,ASARDSLDGYT
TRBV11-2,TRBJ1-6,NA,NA,ASSLDHGGTNSPLH
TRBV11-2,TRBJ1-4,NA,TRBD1,ASSSGQGGGEKLF
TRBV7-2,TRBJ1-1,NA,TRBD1,ASSLETGRMNTEAF
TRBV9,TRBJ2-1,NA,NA,ASSATASSYNEQF
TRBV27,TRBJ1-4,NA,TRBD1,ASTLHRGTNEKLF
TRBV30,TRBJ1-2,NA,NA,AWRERGYPNYGYT
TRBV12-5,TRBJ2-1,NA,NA,ASGPLGTGGRVAWNEQF
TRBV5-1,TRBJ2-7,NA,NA,ASSLFTGDVGEQY
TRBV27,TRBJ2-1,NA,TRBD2,ASRVLAGGPYNEQF
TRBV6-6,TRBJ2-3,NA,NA,ASSSRGTDTQY
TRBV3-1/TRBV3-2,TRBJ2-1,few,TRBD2,ASSQLAGRYNEQF